These 18 T cell receptor beta chains were sequenced from one sample in a study of technical replicates of blood from a few donors. Libraries were prepared by immunoSEQ multiplex PCR; TCRdb keeps only in-frame clonotypes and omits some of them. The data contain 74,000 or so clones, approximately 93% of them singletons. The source material was T cells isolated from PBMCs. The receptors were sampled from a human donor in good health.

The V and J genes are TRBV18 and TRBJ1-1; D call uncertain. The germline CDR1 and CDR2 sequences are KGHSH and LQKENI. The CDR3 runs to 16 residues. Trimming pared 3 bases from V and 2 bases from J, leaving 16 bases between. The CDR3 sequence: CASSPIPGSENTEAFF. DNA of the CDR3: TGTGCCAGCTCACCCATTCCCGGGAGCGAAAACACTGAAGCTTTCTTT.

This clone was seen once. The chain recombines TRBV21-1 with TRBJ1-2; TRBD1 is the table's D call and was not checked against the DNA. TRBV21-1 is noted as a pseudogene. CDR3 length equals 13 residues. CDR3 nucleotide sequence: TGTGCCAGCAGCAAAGAAACGCAGAATGGCTACACCTTC. Translated, it gives CASSKETQNGYTF.

The V and J genes are TRBV9 and TRBJ2-1, with a tentative D call TRBD1 (5 bases). Germline V gives CDR1 SGDLS, CDR2 YYNGEE. The germline V and J ends were trimmed by 0 bases and 11 bases, with 9 bases remaining between them. The CDR3 covers 12 residues. The CDR3 is CASSVEQEKQFF. The CDR3 bases are TGTGCCAGCAGCGTAGAACAGGAGAAGCAGTTCTTC.

In regard to this clone: In the same sample, other DNA sequences code for this CDR3. The J gene is TRBJ1-2, the V gene TRBV7-9, with TRBD1 identical over 8 bases. J gave up 6 bases and V 4 bases, and 1 base lay outside the gene matches. CDR3 length: 12 amino acids. CDR1 and CDR2 from the germline V gene are SEHNR and FQNEAQ (reference sequence). The CDR3 spells CASSSGGDGYTF. The CDR3, as DNA: TGTGCCAGCAGCTCAGGGGGCGATGGCTACACCTTC.

This chain connects TRBV13 to TRBJ2-6; TRBD2 is a possible D gene (5 bases). CDR1 and CDR2 from the germline V gene are PRHDT and FYEKMQ (reference sequence). The CDR3 consists of 15 residues. The V end lost 2 bases, the J end lost 3 bases, and 8 bases lay between the germline ends. CDR3 coding DNA: TGTGCCAGCAGCTTATACGGGGATGGGGCCAACGTCCTGACTTTC. Protein product: CASSLYGDGANVLTF.

The chain recombines TRBV28 with TRBJ1-1, with 8 bases aligning to TRBD1. This CDR3 contains 15 residues. The ends lost 3 bases at V and 6 bases at J; junction bases unmatched: 9. The V gene's germline CDR1 is MDHEN and CDR2 SYDVKM. The CDR3: CASSFGKDREAEAFF. The CDR3 DNA reads as TGTGCCAGCAGTTTTGGTAAGGACAGGGAGGCTGAAGCTTTCTTT.

The chain links TRBV15 to TRBJ2-6, with 7 bases matching TRBD1. The CDR3 sequence is 18 residues long. The trim removed 1 base at V and 1 base at J, leaving 7 bases unmatched. Germline V gene data show CDR1 as LNHNV and CDR2 as YYDKDF (reference sequence). In DNA, the CDR3 is TGTGCCACCAGCAGAGTACCGGGACAGATGTCTGGGGCCAACGTCCTGACTTTC. Its translation is CATSRVPGQMSGANVLTF.

J is TRBJ2-3 and V is TRBV7-2, with 8 bases matching TRBD1. J lost 1 base, V lost 3 bases, and 6 bases had no gene match. Looked up from germline, CDR1 is SGHTA and CDR2 is FQGNSA. CDR3 size: 16 residues. The CDR3 spells CASSFGQGGGTDTQYF. As DNA, the CDR3 is TGTGCCAGCAGCTTTGGACAGGGTGGGGGCACAGATACGCAGTATTTT.

The chain links TRBV7-2 to TRBJ1-2, with a tentative D call TRBD1 (6 bases). The CDR3 totals 14 residues. The V end lost 0 bases, the J end lost 5 bases, and 10 bases lay between the germline ends. Germline V gene lookup returns CDR1 SGHTA and CDR2 FQGNSA. CDR3 DNA sequence: TGTGCCAGCAGCTTAGCATGGACAGCTTATGGCTACACCTTC. Protein product: CASSLAWTAYGYTF. Based on the CDR3 plus reference TRBV7-2 and TRBJ1-2, the full variable domain is GAGVSQSPSNKVTEKGKDVELRCDPISGHTALYWYRQSLGQGLEFLIYFQGNSAPDKSGLPSDRFSAERTGGSVSTLTIQRTQQEDSAVYLCASSLAWTAYGYTFGSGTRLTVV.

This chain links TRBV6-5 with TRBJ1-4, with D perhaps TRBD1 (6 bases). Germline CDR1 and CDR2: MNHEY and SVGAGI. The CDR3 is 16 amino acids. With 0 bases removed from V and 8 bases from J, the gap between germline ends came to 16 bases. The CDR3 here is CASSYSIGQGKEKLFF. The CDR3 DNA reads as TGTGCCAGCAGTTACTCGATAGGCCAGGGGAAGGAAAAACTGTTTTTT.

The J gene is TRBJ1-1, the V gene TRBV12-5, with D unresolved. Germline V lookup: CDR1 LGHNT, CDR2 FRNRAP. The CDR3 is 12 amino acids. The V and J ends lost 5 bases and 1 base respectively, with 5 bases between them. The CDR3 DNA follows: TGTGCTAGTGGTCCCGGGAACACTGAAGCTTTCTTT. Translated, it gives CASGPGNTEAFF.

The chain combines TRBV5-6 with TRBJ2-7; TRBD1 aligns across 7 bases. Germline loops: CDR1 SGHDT, CDR2 YYEEEE. The CDR3 length is 15 residues. V gave up 4 bases and J gave up 2 bases; unmatched junction bases: 9. This CDR3 reads CASSLGWDSPYEQYF. As DNA, the CDR3 is TGTGCCAGCAGCCTAGGTTGGGACAGCCCCTACGAGCAGTACTTC.

V and J are TRBV5-6 and TRBJ2-1; 8 bases line up with TRBD2. Trimming cost V 4 bases and J 1 base; bases outside gene matches: 7. CDR1 SGHDT and CDR2 YYEEEE come from the germline V gene. The CDR3 spans 16 residues. CDR3 in amino acids: CASSGMGLESYNEQFF. CDR3 nucleotide sequence: TGTGCCAGCAGCGGGATGGGACTAGAATCCTACAATGAGCAGTTCTTC. Full variable domain (missing parts from reference TRBV5-6 and TRBJ2-1): DAGVTQSPTHLIKTRGQQVTLRCSPKSGHDTVSWYQQALGQGPQFIFQYYEEEERQRGNFPDRFSGHQFPNYSSELNVNALLLGDSALYLCASSGMGLESYNEQFFGPGTRLTVL.

This clone was seen just once. The J gene is TRBJ2-3, the V gene TRBV6-1, with D possibly TRBD1 on 5 matching bases. The CDR3 contains 17 residues. V lost 4 bases, J lost 1 base, and 18 bases lay in between. Germline CDR1 MNHNS, CDR2 SASEGT. The CDR3 is CASSAQRTRAGTDTQYF. The CDR3 coding sequence is TGTGCCAGCAGTGCCCAACGGACCAGGGCGGGCACAGATACGCAGTATTTT.

The genes are TRBV5-1 and TRBJ1-1; D gene unclear. CDR1 and CDR2 from the germline V gene are SGHRS and YFSETQ. The CDR3 loop spans 15 amino acids. Trimming took 0 bases from V and 5 from J, leaving 14 bases between them. CDR3: CASSLAIMGGTEAFF. The CDR3 DNA sequence: TGCGCCAGCAGCTTGGCCATTATGGGAGGAACTGAAGCTTTCTTT.

The chain carries TRBV28 and TRBJ2-7; D unclear. The germline V gene has CDR1 MDHEN and CDR2 SYDVKM. Deletions cut 3 bases from V and 4 bases from J, with 4 bases between. The CDR3 is 11 amino acids. CDR3 in DNA: TGTGCCAGCAGTTTGGAGTACGAGCAGTACTTC. Its protein product is CASSLEYEQYF.

This rearrangement joins TRBV19 to TRBJ1-3, with 9 bases aligning to TRBD1. The germline CDR1 and CDR2 sequences are LNHDA and SQIVND (reference sequence). With V trimmed by 7 bases and J by 8 bases, 12 bases remained unmatched. The CDR3 runs 15 residues. CDR3 DNA sequence: TGTGCCAGTAAAATAGGACAGGGGAGTTTTGACACCATATATTTT. Protein product: CASKIGQGSFDTIYF.

The chain carries TRBV2 and TRBJ1-1; D is undetermined. Germline values: CDR1 SNHLY, CDR2 FYNNEI. This CDR3 is built from 13 residues. V lost 4 bases and J lost 5, with 11 bases in between. The CDR3 sequence is CASSGIRETEAFF. The CDR3 bases are TGTGCCAGCAGTGGTATCCGGGAAACTGAAGCTTTCTTT. Supplemented by reference TRBV2 and TRBJ1-1, the full variable domain reads EPEVTQTPSHQVTQMGQEVILRCVPISNHLYFYWYRQILGQKVEFLVSFYNNEISEKSEIFDDQFSVERPDGSNFTLKIRSTKLEDSAMYFCASSGIRETEAFFGQGTRLTVV.